This is a list of T cell receptor beta chains from one sample in a study of blood T cell repertoires in COVID-19. Data came from immunoSEQ multiplex PCR; TCRdb stores just in-frame clones and leaves some out. This sample has 270,000 or so clones, with 80% to 90% found just once. The sample taken for sequencing was peripheral blood. Receptors originate from a man aged 35 to 55 with acute or convalescent COVID-19. The CDR3 runs from the conserved cysteine through the conserved F or W. A D gene is named only where the DNA matches it firmly. Clone size appears in some rows only: once, few, many, or a class for an expanded clone.

d_gene	v_gene	j_gene	abundance	CDR3aa	CDR3nt
.	TRBV12-5	TRBJ1-1	.	CASGSDPGGAGTEAFF	TGTGCTAGTGGTTCCGACCCCGGGGGGGCAGGAACTGAAGCTTTCTTT
.	TRBV11-2	TRBJ2-7	.	CATKTIRGLSYEQYF	TGTGCCACCAAGACGATCAGGGGTTTGTCCTACGAGCAGTACTTC
TRBD1	TRBV6-2/TRBV6-3	TRBJ1-6	.	CASSQQGVNSPLHF	TGTGCCAGCAGTCAACAGGGGGTTAATTCACCCCTCCACTTT
TRBD1	TRBV7-6	TRBJ1-6	.	CASSLGRTGSLSYNSPLHF	TGTGCCAGCAGTTTGGGCCGGACAGGGTCCCTTTCCTATAATTCACCCCTCCACTTT
TRBD2	TRBV5-1	TRBJ2-3	.	CASSLNSGGARGTDTQYF	TGCGCCAGCAGCTTGAATAGCGGGGGAGCGCGAGGCACAGATACGCAGTATTTT
TRBD2	TRBV24-1	TRBJ2-3	.	CATSEPIAGGADTQYF	TGTGCCACCAGTGAGCCGATAGCGGGGGGGGCAGATACGCAGTATTTT
.	TRBV3-1/TRBV3-2	TRBJ2-3	once	CASSQDSLPDTQYF	TGTGCCAGCAGCCAAGATTCACTCCCGGATACGCAGTATTTT
.	TRBV19	TRBJ1-3	.	CASRGHGWNTIYF	TGTGCCAGTAGGGGACACGGATGGAACACCATATATTTT
.	TRBV19	TRBJ1-2	.	CASSTYTVRPGYTF	TGTGCCAGTAGTACCTATACAGTTCGCCCTGGCTACACCTTC
.	TRBV14	TRBJ1-6	.	CASSPGYYNSPLHF	TGTGCCAGCAGCCCAGGGTACTATAATTCACCCCTCCACTTT
.	TRBV6-5	TRBJ1-1	.	CASSLQGSEAFF	TGTGCCAGCAGTCTCCAGGGCTCTGAAGCTTTCTTT
TRBD1	TRBV7-2	TRBJ1-2	.	CASSPIDRAHGYTF	TGTGCCAGCAGCCCTATTGACAGGGCTCATGGCTACACCTTC
TRBD2	TRBV14	TRBJ2-1	.	CASSQDASGGATYNEQFF	TGTGCCAGCAGCCAAGACGCCAGCGGGGGGGCTACCTACAATGAGCAGTTCTTC
.	TRBV7-2	TRBJ2-3	.	CASSPDRFTDTQYF	TGTGCCAGCAGCCCCGACAGATTCACAGATACGCAGTATTTT
.	TRBV5-1	TRBJ1-3	.	CASSPTVVGNTIYF	TGCGCCAGCAGCCCTACAGTGGTGGGAAACACCATATATTTT
TRBD1	TRBV9	TRBJ2-7	.	CASSLRQGTPYEQYF	TGTGCCAGCAGCCTCAGACAGGGAACCCCCTACGAGCAGTACTTC
.	TRBV5-1	TRBJ1-6	.	CASSLTPNSPLHF	TGCGCCAGCAGCCTGACACCGAATTCACCCCTCCACTTT
TRBD1	TRBV24-1	TRBJ1-5	.	CATSRTGTGPQHF	TGTGCCACCTCCCGGACAGGCACAGGGCCCCAGCATTTT
TRBD2	TRBV6-5	TRBJ2-7	.	CASTSAGGSSYEQYF	TGTGCCAGCACCTCCGCGGGGGGGAGCTCCTACGAGCAGTACTTC
.	TRBV30	TRBJ1-2	.	CAWSEQNYGYTF	TGTGCCTGGAGTGAACAGAACTATGGCTACACCTTC
TRBD1	TRBV5-1	TRBJ2-7	.	CASSPDRGFFYEQYF	TGCGCCAGCAGTCCTGACAGGGGGTTTTTCTACGAGCAGTACTTC
.	TRBV19	TRBJ1-6	.	CASSPPRGGSPLHF	TGTGCCAGTAGTCCCCCGCGGGGGGGATCACCCCTCCACTTT
.	TRBV27	TRBJ2-7	.	CASSPIAGVEQYF	TGTGCCAGCAGTCCCATCGCAGGGGTCGAGCAGTACTTC
.	TRBV7-2	TRBJ2-2	.	CASSPGSRPTGELFF	TGTGCCAGCAGCCCTGGGTCCAGGCCCACCGGGGAGCTGTTTTTT
TRBD1	TRBV7-2	TRBJ1-5	few	CASSLGSGTGGQPQHF	TGTGCCAGCAGCTTAGGGTCAGGGACAGGGGGTCAGCCCCAGCATTTT
TRBD1	TRBV5-1	TRBJ1-1	.	CASSTGQGANTEAFF	TGCGCCAGCAGCACAGGACAGGGGGCGAACACTGAAGCTTTCTTT
.	TRBV5-4	TRBJ2-7	few	CASSLRGSTYEQYF	TGTGCCAGCAGCTTGAGGGGATCAACGTACGAGCAGTACTTC
.	TRBV6-1	TRBJ1-5	.	CASSEMGSQPQHF	TGTGCCAGCAGTGAAATGGGGAGTCAGCCCCAGCATTTT
TRBD1	TRBV5-4	TRBJ2-1	few	CASTGTVNEQFF	TGTGCCAGCACCGGGACAGTCAATGAGCAGTTCTTC
TRBD1	TRBV5-1	TRBJ1-1	.	CASSPGQAVLEAFF	TGCGCCAGCAGCCCGGGACAGGCTGTATTAGAAGCTTTCTTT
TRBD1	TRBV19	TRBJ1-1	.	CASSIGQGTEAFF	TGTGCCAGTAGTATAGGACAGGGCACTGAAGCTTTCTTT
.	TRBV30	TRBJ1-6	.	CAWSVGSGGPYNSPLHF	TGTGCCTGGAGTGTTGGGAGTGGCGGCCCCTATAATTCACCCCTCCACTTT
TRBD1	TRBV18	TRBJ1-2	.	CASSRGTDYGYTF	TGTGCCAGCTCACGCGGGACAGACTATGGCTACACCTTC
.	TRBV19	TRBJ1-3	.	CASSIGQGRGNTIYF	TGTGCCAGTAGTATAGGCCAGGGAAGAGGAAACACCATATATTTT
TRBD1	TRBV6-5	TRBJ1-3	once	CASSPDRAGNTIYF	TGTGCCAGCAGTCCCGACAGGGCTGGAAACACCATATATTTT
.	TRBV5-1	TRBJ2-7	.	CASNDGGSYEQYF	TGCGCCAGTAACGATGGAGGCTCCTACGAGCAGTACTTC
.	TRBV5-1	TRBJ1-4	.	CASSSQGPANEKLFF	TGCGCCAGCAGTTCCCAGGGGCCGGCTAATGAAAAACTGTTTTTT
.	TRBV2	TRBJ2-1	.	CASSDSATIHNEQFF	TGTGCCAGCAGTGATAGCGCGACCATACATAATGAGCAGTTCTTC